The next 6 T cell receptor beta chains were all read from a single sample in a study of CD8 T cells in Susac syndrome (dated by TCRdb to 2018 to 2020). Library preparation employed the immunoSEQ multiplex PCR assay. RNA was extracted using the RNeasy kit, and about 0.45 to 1 microgram was reverse transcribed with random hexamers. TCRdb reanalyzed the raw reads on its own, using fastp at Q25 for trimming and MiXCR for clone calling, and kept in-frame beta chains. Identical CDR3 proteins give one entry, which carries the most common genes and DNA. A total of roughly 130,000 distinct CDR3 sequences appear in this sample, more than 90% of them only once. The ten most abundant clones make up around 0.12% of the sample. Sequenced: CD4+ T cells from PBMCs. The source is a human donor in good health.

This chain connects TRBV29-1 to TRBJ2-2; D unclear. Germline CDR1 SQVTM, CDR2 ANQGSEA. This CDR3 is 12 amino acids long. V gave up 7 bases and J gave up 6 bases, with 12 bases separating them. The CDR3 region has the DNA TGCAGCGCCACGTGGGCGGCCGGGGAGCTGTTTTTT. Protein sequence: CSATWAAGELFF.

The chain recombines TRBV5-1 with TRBJ2-3, with a tentative D call TRBD1 (6 bases). The length of the CDR3 is 14 residues. The ends were cut back, 5 bases at V and 3 bases at J, with 13 bases in the middle. Germline CDR1 and CDR2: SGHRS and YFSETQ. The CDR3 nucleotides read TGCGCCAGCAGGGGGGACACGCCAACAGATACGCAGTATTTT. Translating it yields CASRGDTPTDTQYF.

In DNA form, the CDR3 reads TGTGCCAGCAGCTTAGGGGGGACTAGGGGGTGGGACATTCAGTACTTC. Translation: CASSLGGTRGWDIQYF. The chain has TRBV7-2 and TRBJ2-4, with TRBD2 matching over 8 bases. Germline loops: CDR1 SGHTA, CDR2 FQGNSA. The V and J ends lost 1 base and 8 bases, in that order; junction bases with no gene match: 10. The CDR3 loop spans 16 amino acids.

This chain links TRBV12-3 or TRBV12-4 with TRBJ1-5; weak D call: TRBD1 (6 bases). V dropped 6 bases and J dropped 9 bases, with 15 bases sitting between them. CDR3 length: 13 amino acids. DNA for the CDR3: TGTGCCAGCAGCTTTGAGCAGGGGCTGCCCCAGCATTTT. It translates to CASSFEQGLPQHF.

This clonotype was found once. The V and J genes are TRBV3-1 and TRBJ1-1; tentative D call: TRBD1 (6 bases). Trimming took 3 bases from V and 0 from J, leaving 8 bases between them. This CDR3 has 14 residues. Germline assignment: CDR1 LGHDT and CDR2 YNNKEL (reference sequence). CDR3 sequence (DNA): TGTGCCAGCAGCCACAGGGGAATGAACACTGAAGCTTTCTTT. Residues: CASSHRGMNTEAFF.

A single count supports this clonotype. The V gene is TRBV3-1, the J gene TRBJ2-7, with D unclear. CDR1 and CDR2 from the germline V gene are LGHDT and YNNKEL (reference sequence). The CDR3 spans 14 residues. V lost 3 bases to trimming and J lost 0 bases, with 9 bases between them. The CDR3 DNA is TGTGCCAGCAGCCAGAGAATGGTCTCCTACGAGCAGTACTTC. Encoded protein: CASSQRMVSYEQYF.